The present TCR beta chain was sequenced within a study of blood T cell repertoires in COVID-19. Study details: Sources were T cells, B-cell-depleted T cells, or PBMCs; the material itself was cDNA or gDNA.

The method was immunoSEQ multiplex PCR; TCRdb's version includes in-frame clones alone and lacks a portion of them. The sample carries around 190,000 clones, 83% recorded once. V was pared by 4 bases and J by 2 bases, with 6 bases of the junction left unmatched. The CDR3 is 15 residues long. Germline CDR1 is SGHRS and CDR2 is YFSETQ. This receptor was obtained from a human donor in a cohort sampled during active COVID-19. The material sequenced was peripheral blood. The chain joins TRBV5-1 to TRBJ2-7, with TRBD2 matching over 10 bases. As DNA, the CDR3 is TGCGCCAGCAGCGCCTTAGCGGGGGGTACCTACGAGCAGTACTTC. Translating it yields CASSALAGGTYEQYF.